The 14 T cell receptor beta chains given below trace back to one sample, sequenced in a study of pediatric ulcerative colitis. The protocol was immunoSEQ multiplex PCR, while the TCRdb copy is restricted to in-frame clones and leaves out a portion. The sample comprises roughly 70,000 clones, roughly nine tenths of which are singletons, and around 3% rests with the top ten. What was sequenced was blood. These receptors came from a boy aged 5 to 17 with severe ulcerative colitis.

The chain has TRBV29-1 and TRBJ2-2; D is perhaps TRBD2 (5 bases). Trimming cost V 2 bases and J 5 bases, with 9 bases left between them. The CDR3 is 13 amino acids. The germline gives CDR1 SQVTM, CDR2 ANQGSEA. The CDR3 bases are TGCAGCGTTGAATCTTGGGAGACCGGGGAGCTGTTTTTT. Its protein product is CSVESWETGELFF.

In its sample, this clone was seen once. The CDR3 here is CASSLAGEDEQFF. The CDR3 region has the DNA TGTGCCAGCAGTTTAGCGGGAGAGGATGAGCAGTTCTTC. The V call is TRBV6-5, the J call TRBJ2-1, with TRBD2 identical over 9 bases. With V trimmed by 4 bases and J by 8 bases, 3 bases remained unmatched. This CDR3 has 13 amino acids. From germline, CDR1 is MNHEY and CDR2 SVGAGI.

The CDR3 DNA reads TGTGCCAGCAGTTATGGGGGGCAGGCTTTCTTT. It codes for CASSYGGQAFF. The chain combines TRBV6-5 with TRBJ1-1, with D possibly matching TRBD1 (6 bases). The germline gives CDR1 MNHEY, CDR2 SVGAGI. Trimming left V 3 bases short and J 11 bases short, with 10 bases between. The CDR3 spans 11 residues.

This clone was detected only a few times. CDR3 loop: CASSSRSYGYTF. As DNA, the CDR3 is TGTGCCAGCAGTTCAAGAAGTTATGGCTACACCTTC. The V call is TRBV28, the J call TRBJ1-2, with no clear D. This CDR3 contains 12 residues. Trimming removed 4 bases from V and 5 bases from J, with 8 bases in between. Germline V gene sequence: CDR1 MDHEN, CDR2 SYDVKM.

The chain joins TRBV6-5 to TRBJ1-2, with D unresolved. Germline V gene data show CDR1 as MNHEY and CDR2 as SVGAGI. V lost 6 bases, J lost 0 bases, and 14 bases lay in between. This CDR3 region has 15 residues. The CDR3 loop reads CASRSEGRANYGYTF. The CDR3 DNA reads TGTGCCAGCAGGAGCGAGGGCCGAGCTAACTATGGCTACACCTTC.

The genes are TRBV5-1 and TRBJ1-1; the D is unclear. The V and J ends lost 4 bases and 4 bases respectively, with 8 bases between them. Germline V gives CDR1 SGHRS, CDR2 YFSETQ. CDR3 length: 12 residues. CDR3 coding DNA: TGCGCCAGCAGCCCACCGAGCACTGAAGCTTTCTTT. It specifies CASSPPSTEAFF.

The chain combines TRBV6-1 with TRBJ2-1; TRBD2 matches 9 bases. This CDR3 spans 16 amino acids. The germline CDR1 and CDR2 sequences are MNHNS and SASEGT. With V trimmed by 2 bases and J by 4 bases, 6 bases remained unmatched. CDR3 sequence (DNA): TGTGCCAGCAGTGAAATAGCGGGAGATCTGTACAATGAGCAGTTCTTC. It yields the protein CASSEIAGDLYNEQFF.

CDR3 DNA: TGTGCCAGCAGTTGGGGCGTCTACAATGAGCAGTTCTTC. Translating gives CASSWGVYNEQFF. The chain links TRBV6-5 to TRBJ2-1, with D perhaps TRBD1 (5 bases). The CDR3 covers 13 residues. V was trimmed by 4 bases and J by 3 bases, leaving 7 bases between them. Germline V CDR1 and CDR2: MNHEY, SVGAGI.

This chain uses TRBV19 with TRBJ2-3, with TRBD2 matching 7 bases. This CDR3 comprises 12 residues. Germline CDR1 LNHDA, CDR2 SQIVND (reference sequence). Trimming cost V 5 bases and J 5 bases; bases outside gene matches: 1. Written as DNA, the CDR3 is TGTGCCAGTAGTGGCGGGAGAGATACGCAGTATTTT. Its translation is CASSGGRDTQYF.

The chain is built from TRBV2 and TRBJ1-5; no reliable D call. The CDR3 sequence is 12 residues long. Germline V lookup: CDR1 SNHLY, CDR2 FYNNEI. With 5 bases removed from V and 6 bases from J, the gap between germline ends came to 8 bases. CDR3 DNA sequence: TGTGCCAGCAGTCGAGTAACTCAGCCCCAGCATTTT. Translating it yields CASSRVTQPQHF.

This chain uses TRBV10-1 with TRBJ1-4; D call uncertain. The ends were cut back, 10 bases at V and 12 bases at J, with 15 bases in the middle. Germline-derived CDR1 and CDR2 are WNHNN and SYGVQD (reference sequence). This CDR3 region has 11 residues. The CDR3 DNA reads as TGCGCCACCCCCCCCGCAGGAGAACTGTTTTTT. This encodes CATPPAGELFF.

This CDR3 reads CASSWGQGEGGYTF. The CDR3 DNA reads TGTGCCAGCAGTTGGGGACAGGGAGAGGGTGGCTACACCTTC. The chain couples TRBV27 to TRBJ1-2; TRBD1 matches 9 bases. V shed 4 bases, J shed 7 bases, and the junction held 7 bases outside the gene matches. CDR3 length: 14 amino acids. Germline values: CDR1 MNHEY, CDR2 SMNVEV (reference sequence).

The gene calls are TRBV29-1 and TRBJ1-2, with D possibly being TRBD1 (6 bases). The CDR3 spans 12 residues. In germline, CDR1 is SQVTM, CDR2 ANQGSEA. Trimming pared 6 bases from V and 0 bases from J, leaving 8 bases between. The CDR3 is CSVPGANYGYTF. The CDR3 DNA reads TGCAGCGTGCCAGGGGCTAACTATGGCTACACCTTC.

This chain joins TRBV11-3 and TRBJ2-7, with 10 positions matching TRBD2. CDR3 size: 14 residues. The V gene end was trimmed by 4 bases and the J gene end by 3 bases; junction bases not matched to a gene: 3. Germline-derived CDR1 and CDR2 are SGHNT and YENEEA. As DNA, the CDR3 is TGTGCCAGCAGCTCTGTAGCGGGGGGCTACGAGCAGTACTTC. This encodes CASSSVAGGYEQYF.